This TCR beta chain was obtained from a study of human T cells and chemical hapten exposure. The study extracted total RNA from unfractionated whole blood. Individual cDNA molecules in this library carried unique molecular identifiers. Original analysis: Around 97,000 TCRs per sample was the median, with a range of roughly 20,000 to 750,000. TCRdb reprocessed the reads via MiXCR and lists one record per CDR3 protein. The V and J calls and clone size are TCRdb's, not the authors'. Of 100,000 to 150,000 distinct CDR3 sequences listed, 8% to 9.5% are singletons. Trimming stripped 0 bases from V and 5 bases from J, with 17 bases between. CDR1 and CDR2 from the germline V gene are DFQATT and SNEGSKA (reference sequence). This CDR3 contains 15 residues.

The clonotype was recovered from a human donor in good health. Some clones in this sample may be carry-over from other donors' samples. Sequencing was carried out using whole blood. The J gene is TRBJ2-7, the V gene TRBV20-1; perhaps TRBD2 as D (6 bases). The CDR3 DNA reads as TGCAGTGCTAGAGATCCAGGAGGGGAAAGGAACGAGCAGTACTTC. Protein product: CSARDPGGERNEQYF.